One and the same sample provided the 5 T cell receptor beta chains below, sequenced in a study of T cells in Graves' hyperthyroidism and ophthalmopathy. The CDR3 regions of TCR beta were amplified from RNA transcripts. The TCR CDR3 was amplified in a first-round RT-PCR using the HTBI primer set. MiXCR was run by TCRdb on the multiplex PCR reads, yielding one entry per CDR3 protein. The sample records around 700,000 distinct CDR3 sequences, around 20% being singletons. Sequenced: blood. The receptors derive from a woman in her forties or fifties with Graves' hyperthyroidism that later progressed to Graves' ophthalmopathy.

In this sample, this clonotype turned up a few times. CDR3 in amino acids: CASSLVRGTGASYGYTF. The CDR3 region has the DNA TGTGCCAGCAGCTTAGTTAGGGGGACAGGGGCTAGTTATGGCTACACCTTC. The rearrangement uses TRBV7-8 and TRBJ1-2; 10 bases agree with TRBD1. CDR3 length: 17 residues. Germline CDR1 SGHVS, CDR2 FQNEAQ. Unmatched junction bases numbered 10, after V lost 1 base and J lost 5 bases.

The J gene is TRBJ1-1, the V gene TRBV12-3 or TRBV12-4; maybe TRBD1 (5 bases). The CDR3 extends over 13 amino acids. Trimming left V 8 bases short and J 7 bases short, with 17 bases between. Here the CDR3 DNA reads TGTGCCAGCTCCCCAGGGAGCGCGATTGAAGCTTTCTTT. It specifies CASSPGSAIEAFF.

This clonotype was detected many times. V is TRBV7-8 and J is TRBJ2-1; D uncertain. This CDR3 is built from 13 residues. Germline-derived CDR1 and CDR2 are SGHVS and FQNEAQ. V lost 2 bases, J lost 5 bases, and 7 bases lay in between. The CDR3 DNA reads as TGTGCCAGCAGCTTATTATCCCACAATGAGCAGTTCTTC. Encoded protein: CASSLLSHNEQFF. Complete variable domain (other parts from reference TRBV7-8 and TRBJ2-1): GAGVSQSPRYKVAKRGQDVALRCDPISGHVSLFWYQQALGQGPEFLTYFQNEAQLDKSGLPSDRFFAERPEGSVSTLKIQRTQQEDSAVYLCASSLLSHNEQFFGPGTRLTVL.

The chain combines TRBV9 with TRBJ2-1, with TRBD2 matching over 7 bases. Unmatched junction bases numbered 3, after V lost 1 base and J lost 2 bases. The germline V gene has CDR1 SGDLS and CDR2 YYNGEE. This CDR3 spans 15 amino acids. CDR3 residues: CASSVSGGTYNEQFF. CDR3 coding DNA: TGTGCCAGCAGCGTATCGGGGGGAACCTACAATGAGCAGTTCTTC.

V is TRBV4-1 and J is TRBJ2-2; 8 positions agree with TRBD1. Germline trimming cut 3 bases from V and 6 bases from J; bases unmatched to any gene: 6. Germline lookup yields CDR1 MGHRA and CDR2 YSYEKL. This CDR3 has 15 residues. The CDR3 nucleotides read TGCGCCAGCAGCCATTGGCAGGGGGCTGCCGGGGAGCTGTTTTTT. The encoded protein is CASSHWQGAAGELFF.